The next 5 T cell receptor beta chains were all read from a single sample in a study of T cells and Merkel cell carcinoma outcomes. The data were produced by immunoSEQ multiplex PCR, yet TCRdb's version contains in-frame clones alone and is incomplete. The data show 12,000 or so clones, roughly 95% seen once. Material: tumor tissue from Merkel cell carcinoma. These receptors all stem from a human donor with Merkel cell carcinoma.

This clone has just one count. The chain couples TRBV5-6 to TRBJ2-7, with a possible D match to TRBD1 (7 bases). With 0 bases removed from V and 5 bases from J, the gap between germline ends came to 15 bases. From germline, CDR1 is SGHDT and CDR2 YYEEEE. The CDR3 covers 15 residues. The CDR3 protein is CASSLVDREANEQYF. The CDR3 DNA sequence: TGTGCCAGCAGCTTGGTCGACAGGGAGGCGAACGAGCAGTACTTC.

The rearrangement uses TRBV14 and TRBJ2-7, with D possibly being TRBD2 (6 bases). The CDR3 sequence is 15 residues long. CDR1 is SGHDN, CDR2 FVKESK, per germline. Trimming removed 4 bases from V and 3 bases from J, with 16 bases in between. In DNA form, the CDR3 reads TGTGCCAGCAGCCTCGGGAGAGGGCGAAACTACGAGCAGTACTTC. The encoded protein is CASSLGRGRNYEQYF. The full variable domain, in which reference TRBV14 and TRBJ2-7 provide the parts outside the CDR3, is EAGVTQFPSHSVIEKGQTVTLRCDPISGHDNLYWYRRVMGKEIKFLLHFVKESKQDESGMPNNRFLAERTGGTYSTLKVQPAELEDSGVYFCASSLGRGRNYEQYFGPGTRLTVT.

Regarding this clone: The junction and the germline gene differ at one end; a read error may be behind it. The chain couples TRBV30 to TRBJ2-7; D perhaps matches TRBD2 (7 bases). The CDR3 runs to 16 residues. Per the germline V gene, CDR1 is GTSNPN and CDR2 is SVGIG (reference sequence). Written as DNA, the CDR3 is TGTGCCGGGAGATACCTAGGGGGGGATATCTCCTACGAGCAGTACTTC. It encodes CAGRYLGGDISYEQYF.

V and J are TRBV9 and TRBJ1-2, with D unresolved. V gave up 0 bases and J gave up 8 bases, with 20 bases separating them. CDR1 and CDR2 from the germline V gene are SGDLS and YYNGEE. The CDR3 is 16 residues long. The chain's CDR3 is CASSVEWVGLPSGYTF. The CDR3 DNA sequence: TGTGCCAGCAGCGTAGAATGGGTAGGGTTACCCTCGGGCTACACCTTC.

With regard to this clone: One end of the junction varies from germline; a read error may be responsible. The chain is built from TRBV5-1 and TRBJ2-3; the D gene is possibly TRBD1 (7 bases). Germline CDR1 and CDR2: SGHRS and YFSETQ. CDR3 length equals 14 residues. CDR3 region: CASSSRGEADTQYF. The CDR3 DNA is TGTGCCAGCAGCTCCAGGGGGGAGGCAGATACGCAGTATTTT.